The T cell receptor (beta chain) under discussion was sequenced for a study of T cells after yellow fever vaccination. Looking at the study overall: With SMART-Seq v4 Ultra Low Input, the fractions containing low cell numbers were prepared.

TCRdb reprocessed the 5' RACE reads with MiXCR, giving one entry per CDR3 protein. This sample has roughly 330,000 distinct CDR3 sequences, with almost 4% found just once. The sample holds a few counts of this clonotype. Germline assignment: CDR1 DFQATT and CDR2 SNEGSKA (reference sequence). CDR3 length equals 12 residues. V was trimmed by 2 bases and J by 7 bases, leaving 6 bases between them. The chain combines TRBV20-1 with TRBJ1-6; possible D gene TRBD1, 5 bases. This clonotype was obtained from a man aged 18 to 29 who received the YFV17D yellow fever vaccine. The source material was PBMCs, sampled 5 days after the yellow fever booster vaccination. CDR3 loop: CSARWGNSPLHF. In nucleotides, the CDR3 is TGCAGTGCTAGATGGGGGAATTCACCCCTCCACTTT.